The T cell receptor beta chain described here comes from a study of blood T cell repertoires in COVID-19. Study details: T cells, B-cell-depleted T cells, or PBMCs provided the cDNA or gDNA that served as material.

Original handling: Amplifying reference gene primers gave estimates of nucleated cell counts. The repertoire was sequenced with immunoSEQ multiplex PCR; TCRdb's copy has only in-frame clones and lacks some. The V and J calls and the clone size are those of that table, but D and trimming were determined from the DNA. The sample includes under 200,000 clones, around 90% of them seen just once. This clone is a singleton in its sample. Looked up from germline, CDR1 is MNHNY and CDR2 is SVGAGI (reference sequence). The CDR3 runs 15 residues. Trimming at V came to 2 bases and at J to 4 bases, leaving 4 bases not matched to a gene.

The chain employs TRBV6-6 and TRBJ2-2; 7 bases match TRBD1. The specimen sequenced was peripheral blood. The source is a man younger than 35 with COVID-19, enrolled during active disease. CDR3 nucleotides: TGTGCCAGCAGTTACCGGGACAGTAGCACCGGGGAGCTGTTTTTT. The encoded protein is CASSYRDSSTGELFF.